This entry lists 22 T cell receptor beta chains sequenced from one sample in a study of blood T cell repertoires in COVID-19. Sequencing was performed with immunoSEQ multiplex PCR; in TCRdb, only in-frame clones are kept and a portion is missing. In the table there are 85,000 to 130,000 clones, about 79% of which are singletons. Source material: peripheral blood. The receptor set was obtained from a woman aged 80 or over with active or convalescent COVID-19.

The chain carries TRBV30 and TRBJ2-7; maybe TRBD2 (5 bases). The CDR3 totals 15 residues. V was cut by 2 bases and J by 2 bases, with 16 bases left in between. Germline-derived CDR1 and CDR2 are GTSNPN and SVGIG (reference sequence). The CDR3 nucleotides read TGTGCCTGGAGTTCGGGGTTTTTAGAGGCCTACGAGCAGTACTTC. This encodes CAWSSGFLEAYEQYF. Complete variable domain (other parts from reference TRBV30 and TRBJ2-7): SQTIHQWPATLVQPVGSPLSLECTVEGTSNPNLYWYRQAAGRGLQLLFYSVGIGQISSEVPQNLSASRPQDRQFILSSKKLLLSDSGFYLCAWSSGFLEAYEQYFGPGTRLTVT.

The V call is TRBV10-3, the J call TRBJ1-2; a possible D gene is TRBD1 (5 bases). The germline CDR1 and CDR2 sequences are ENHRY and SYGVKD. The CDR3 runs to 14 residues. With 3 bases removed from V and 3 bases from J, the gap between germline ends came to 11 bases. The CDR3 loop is CAISDQGNYYGYTF. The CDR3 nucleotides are TGTGCCATCAGTGACCAGGGAAACTACTATGGCTACACCTTC.

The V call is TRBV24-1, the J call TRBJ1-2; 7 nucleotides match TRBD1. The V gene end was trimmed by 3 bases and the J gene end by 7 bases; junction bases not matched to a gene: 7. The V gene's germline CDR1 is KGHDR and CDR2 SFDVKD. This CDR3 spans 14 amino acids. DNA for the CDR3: TGTGCCACCAGTGATGTAACAGGGGCAGCTGGCTACACCTTC. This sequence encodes CATSDVTGAAGYTF.

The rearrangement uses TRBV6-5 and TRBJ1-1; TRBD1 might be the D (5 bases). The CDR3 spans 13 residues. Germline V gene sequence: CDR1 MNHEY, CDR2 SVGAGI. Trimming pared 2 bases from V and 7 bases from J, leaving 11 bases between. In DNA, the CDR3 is TGTGCCAGCAGTTACCCCCTGGGGCATGAAGCTTTCTTT. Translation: CASSYPLGHEAFF.

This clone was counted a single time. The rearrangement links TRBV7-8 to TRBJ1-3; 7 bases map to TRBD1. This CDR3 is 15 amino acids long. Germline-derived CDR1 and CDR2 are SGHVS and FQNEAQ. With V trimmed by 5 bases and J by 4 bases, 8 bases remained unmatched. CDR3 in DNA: TGTGCCAGCAGCCAAAACCCGACAGGGGGAAACACCATATATTTT. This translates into CASSQNPTGGNTIYF.

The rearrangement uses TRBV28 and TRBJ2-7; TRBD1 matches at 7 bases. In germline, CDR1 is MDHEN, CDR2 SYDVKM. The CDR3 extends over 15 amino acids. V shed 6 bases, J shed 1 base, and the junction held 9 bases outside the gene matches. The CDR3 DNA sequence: TGTGCCAGCAGGAGATCCGGGACAGAGTCCTACGAGCAGTACTTC. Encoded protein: CASRRSGTESYEQYF.

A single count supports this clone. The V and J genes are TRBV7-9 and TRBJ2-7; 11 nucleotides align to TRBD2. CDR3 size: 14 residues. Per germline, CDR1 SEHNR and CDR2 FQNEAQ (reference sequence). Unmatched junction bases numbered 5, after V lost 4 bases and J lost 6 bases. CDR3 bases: TGTGCCAGCAGCTCCAGACTAGCGGGAAGCGAGCAGTACTTC. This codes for CASSSRLAGSEQYF.

This CDR3 reads CASAKRGGRGTDTQYF. The CDR3, as DNA: TGTGCCAGCGCCAAGCGGGGGGGCCGGGGTACAGATACGCAGTATTTT. The chain recombines TRBV6-6 with TRBJ2-3, with 10 nucleotides matching TRBD2. CDR1 MNHNY and CDR2 SVGAGI come from the germline V gene (reference sequence). V lost 8 bases and J lost 3; bases outside the gene matches: 11. CDR3 length equals 16 residues.

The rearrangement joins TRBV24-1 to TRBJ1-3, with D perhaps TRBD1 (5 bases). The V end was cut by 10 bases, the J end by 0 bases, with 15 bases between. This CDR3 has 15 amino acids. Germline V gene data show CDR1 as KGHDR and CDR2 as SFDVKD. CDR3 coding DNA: TGTGCCACTTCGAGTGGGGCCGACTCTGGAAACACCATATATTTT. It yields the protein CATSSGADSGNTIYF.

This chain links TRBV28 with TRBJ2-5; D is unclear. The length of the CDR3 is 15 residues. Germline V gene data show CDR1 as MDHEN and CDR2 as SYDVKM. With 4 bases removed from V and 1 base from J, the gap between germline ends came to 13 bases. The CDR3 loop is CASSSNRVFQETQYF. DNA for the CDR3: TGTGCCAGCAGTTCTAATCGTGTATTCCAAGAGACCCAGTACTTC.

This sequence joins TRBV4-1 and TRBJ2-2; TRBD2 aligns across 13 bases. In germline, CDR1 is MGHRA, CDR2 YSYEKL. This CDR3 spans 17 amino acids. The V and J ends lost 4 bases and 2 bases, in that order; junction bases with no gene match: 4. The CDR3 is CASSRTSGRGNTGELFF. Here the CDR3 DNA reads TGCGCCAGCAGCCGCACTAGCGGGAGGGGTAACACCGGGGAGCTGTTTTTT.

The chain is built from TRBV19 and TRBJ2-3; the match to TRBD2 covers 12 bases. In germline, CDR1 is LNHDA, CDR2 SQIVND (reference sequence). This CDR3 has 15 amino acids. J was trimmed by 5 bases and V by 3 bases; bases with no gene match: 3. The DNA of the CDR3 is TGTGCCAGTAGTATGACTAGCGGGGGCTTAGATACGCAGTATTTT. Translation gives CASSMTSGGLDTQYF.

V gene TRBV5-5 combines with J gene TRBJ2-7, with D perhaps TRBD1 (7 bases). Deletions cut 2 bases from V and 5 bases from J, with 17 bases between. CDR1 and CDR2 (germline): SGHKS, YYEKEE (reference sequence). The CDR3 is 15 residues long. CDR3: CASSLTRGALNEQYF. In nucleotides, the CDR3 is TGTGCCAGCAGCTTAACCAGGGGGGCCCTTAACGAGCAGTACTTC. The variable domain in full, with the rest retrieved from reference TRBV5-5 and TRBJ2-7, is DAGVTQSPTHLIKTRGQQVTLRCSPISGHKSVSWYQQVLGQGPQFIFQYYEKEERGRGNFPDRFSARQFPNYSSELNVNALLLGDSALYLCASSLTRGALNEQYFGPGTRLTVT.

The CDR3 loop is CASIPDRDRTYEQYF. The CDR3 bases are TGTGCCAGCATTCCCGACCGGGACAGAACCTACGAGCAGTACTTC. The genes are TRBV6-5 and TRBJ2-7, with 7 positions matching TRBD1. Germline values: CDR1 MNHEY, CDR2 SVGAGI. The ends lost 7 bases at V and 2 bases at J; junction bases unmatched: 11. The CDR3 length is 15 residues.

The CDR3 DNA follows: TGCAGCGTTGAGTCCCGGGGTACTGGAAACACCATATATTTT. Its translation is CSVESRGTGNTIYF. The chain is built from TRBV29-1 and TRBJ1-3; D is unclear. The CDR3 loop spans 14 amino acids. From germline, CDR1 is SQVTM and CDR2 ANQGSEA. The germline V and J ends were trimmed by 3 bases and 2 bases, with 11 bases remaining between them.

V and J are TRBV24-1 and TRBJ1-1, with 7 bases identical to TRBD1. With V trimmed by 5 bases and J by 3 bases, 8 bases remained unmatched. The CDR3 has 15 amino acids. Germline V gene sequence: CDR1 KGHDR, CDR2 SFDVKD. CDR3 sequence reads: CATSVWGQSYTEAFF. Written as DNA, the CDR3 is TGTGCCACCAGTGTCTGGGGACAGAGCTACACTGAAGCTTTCTTT.

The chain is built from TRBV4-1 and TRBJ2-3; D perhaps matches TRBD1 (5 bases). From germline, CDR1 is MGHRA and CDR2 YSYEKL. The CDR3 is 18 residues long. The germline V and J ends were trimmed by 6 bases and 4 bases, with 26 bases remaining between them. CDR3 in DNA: TGCGCCAGCAGACTTGACAGCAAGCCCCTCTCTTGGTCAGATACGCAGTATTTT. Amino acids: CASRLDSKPLSWSDTQYF.

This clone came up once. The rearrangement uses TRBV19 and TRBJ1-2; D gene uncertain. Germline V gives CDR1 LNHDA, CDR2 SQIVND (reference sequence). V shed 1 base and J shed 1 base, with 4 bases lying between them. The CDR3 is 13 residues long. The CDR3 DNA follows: TGTGCCAGTAGTATAGGCAGTAACTATGGCTACACCTTC. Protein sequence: CASSIGSNYGYTF.

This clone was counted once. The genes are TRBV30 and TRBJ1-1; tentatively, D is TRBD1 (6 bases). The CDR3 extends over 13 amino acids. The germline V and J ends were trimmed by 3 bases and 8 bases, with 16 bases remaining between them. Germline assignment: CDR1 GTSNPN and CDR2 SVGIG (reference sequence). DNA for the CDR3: TGTGCCTGGAGCCTGGACAGACTCTACGAAGCTTTCTTT. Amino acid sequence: CAWSLDRLYEAFF.

CDR3 region: CASSQVEGSGAFF. CDR3 DNA sequence: TGCGCCAGCAGCCAAGTTGAGGGTAGCGGAGCTTTCTTT. The chain is built from TRBV4-1 and TRBJ1-1; no firm D call. This CDR3 is 13 amino acids long. Germline V gives CDR1 MGHRA, CDR2 YSYEKL. Trimming left V 1 base short and J 10 bases short, with 13 bases between.

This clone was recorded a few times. CDR3 bases: TGCGCCAGCAGCCTTTCCTACAATGAGCAGTTCTTC. This sequence encodes CASSLSYNEQFF. V is TRBV5-1 and J is TRBJ2-1, with D hard to call. The germline V and J ends were trimmed by 4 bases and 1 base, with 3 bases remaining between them. The CDR3 extends over 12 amino acids. Germline V gives CDR1 SGHRS, CDR2 YFSETQ.

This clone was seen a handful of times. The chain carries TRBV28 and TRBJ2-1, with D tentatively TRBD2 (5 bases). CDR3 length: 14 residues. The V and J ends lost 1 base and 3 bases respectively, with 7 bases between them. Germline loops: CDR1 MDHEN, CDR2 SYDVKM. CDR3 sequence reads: CASSLSDYYNEQFF. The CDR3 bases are TGTGCCAGCAGTTTATCAGACTACTACAATGAGCAGTTCTTC.